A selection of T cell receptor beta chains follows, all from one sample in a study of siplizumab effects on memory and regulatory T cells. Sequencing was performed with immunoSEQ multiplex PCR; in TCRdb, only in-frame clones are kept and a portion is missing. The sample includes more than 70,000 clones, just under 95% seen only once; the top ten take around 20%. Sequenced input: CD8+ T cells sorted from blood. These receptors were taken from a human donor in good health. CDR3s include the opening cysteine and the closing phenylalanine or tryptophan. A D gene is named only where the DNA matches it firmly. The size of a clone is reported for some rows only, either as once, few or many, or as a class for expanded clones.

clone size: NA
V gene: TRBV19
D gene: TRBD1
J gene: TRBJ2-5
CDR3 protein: CASTSRQGLETQYF
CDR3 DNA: TGTGCCAGTACTTCTCGACAGGGGCTAGAGACCCAGTACTTC

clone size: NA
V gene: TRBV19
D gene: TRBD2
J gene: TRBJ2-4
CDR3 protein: CASSSRLAGKVAKNIQYF
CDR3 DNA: TGTGCCAGTAGTTCACGACTAGCGGGAAAGGTAGCCAAAAACATTCAGTACTTC

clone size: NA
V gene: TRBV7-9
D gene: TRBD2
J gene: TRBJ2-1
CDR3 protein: CASSLTSEGEQFF
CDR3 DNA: TGTGCCAGCAGCTTAACTAGCGAGGGCGAGCAGTTCTTC

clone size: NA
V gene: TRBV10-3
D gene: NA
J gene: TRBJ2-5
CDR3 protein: CAISDSGAPQETQYF
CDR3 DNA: TGTGCCATCAGTGATTCTGGAGCGCCCCAAGAGACCCAGTACTTC

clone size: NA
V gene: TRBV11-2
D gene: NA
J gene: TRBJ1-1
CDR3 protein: CASSLDREGVEDTEAFF
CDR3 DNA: TGTGCCAGCAGCTTAGATAGGGAGGGGGTAGAAGACACTGAAGCTTTCTTT

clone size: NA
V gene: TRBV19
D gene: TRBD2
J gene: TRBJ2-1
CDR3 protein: CASSIGGGYNEQFF
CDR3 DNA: TGTGCCAGTAGTATAGGCGGGGGATACAATGAGCAGTTCTTC

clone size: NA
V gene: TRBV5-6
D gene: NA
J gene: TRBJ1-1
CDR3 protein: CASSVLNTEAFF
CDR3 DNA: TGTGCCAGCAGCGTCCTGAACACTGAAGCTTTCTTT

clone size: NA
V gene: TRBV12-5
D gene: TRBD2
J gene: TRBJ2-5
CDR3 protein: CASGTSAGGEETQYF
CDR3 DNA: TGTGCTAGTGGCACTTCAGCGGGAGGTGAGGAGACCCAGTACTTC

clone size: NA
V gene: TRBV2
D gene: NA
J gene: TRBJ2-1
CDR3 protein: CASMVGVEQFF
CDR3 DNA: TGTGCTAGCATGGTGGGGGTTGAGCAGTTCTTC

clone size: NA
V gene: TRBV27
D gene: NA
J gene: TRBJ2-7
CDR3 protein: CASSPAAGSDHEQYF
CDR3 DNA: TGTGCCAGCAGTCCGGCGGCTGGGAGCGACCACGAGCAGTACTTC

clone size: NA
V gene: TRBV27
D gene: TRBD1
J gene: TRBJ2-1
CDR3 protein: CASSLLTGDNEQFF
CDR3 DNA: TGTGCCAGCAGTTTACTGACAGGGGATAATGAGCAGTTCTTC

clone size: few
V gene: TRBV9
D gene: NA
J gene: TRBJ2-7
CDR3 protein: CASSVEGDAAGEQYF
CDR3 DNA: TGTGCCAGCAGCGTAGAGGGGGATGCCGCCGGGGAGCAGTACTTC

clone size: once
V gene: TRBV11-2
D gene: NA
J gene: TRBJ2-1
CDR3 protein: CASSLYRDGGNEQFF
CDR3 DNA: TGTGCCAGCAGCTTATATAGGGATGGGGGAAATGAGCAGTTCTTC

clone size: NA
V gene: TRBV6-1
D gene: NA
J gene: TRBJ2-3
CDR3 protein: CASSDAGRDLITDTQYF
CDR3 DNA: TGTGCCAGCAGTGATGCGGGTCGAGATCTAATCACAGATACGCAGTATTTT

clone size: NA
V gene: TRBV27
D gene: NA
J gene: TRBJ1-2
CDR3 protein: CASRNPSQVPNYGYTF
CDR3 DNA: TGTGCCAGCAGAAACCCTTCGCAGGTCCCTAACTATGGCTACACCTTC

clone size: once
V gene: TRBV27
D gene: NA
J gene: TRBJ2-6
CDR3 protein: CASSLSEGDSGANVLTF
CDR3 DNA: TGTGCCAGCAGTTTATCCGAAGGGGACTCTGGGGCCAACGTCCTGACTTTC

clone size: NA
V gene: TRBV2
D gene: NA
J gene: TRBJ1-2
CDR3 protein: CASSELTGPNYGYTF
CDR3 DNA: TGTGCCAGCAGTGAATTGACAGGCCCTAACTATGGCTACACCTTC

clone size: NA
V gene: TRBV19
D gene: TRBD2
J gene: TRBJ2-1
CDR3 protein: CASRSGRAWYNEQFF
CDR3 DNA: TGTGCCAGTAGATCCGGGAGGGCTTGGTACAATGAGCAGTTCTTC

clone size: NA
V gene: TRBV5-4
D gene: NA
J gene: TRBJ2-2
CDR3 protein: CASSRGTAPGELFF
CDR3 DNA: TGTGCCAGCAGCCGTGGGACGGCCCCCGGGGAGCTGTTTTTT

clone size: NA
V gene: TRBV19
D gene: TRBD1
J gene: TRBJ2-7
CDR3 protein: CASSILGTGNYEQYF
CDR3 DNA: TGTGCCAGTAGTATTCTGGGGACAGGGAATTACGAGCAGTACTTC

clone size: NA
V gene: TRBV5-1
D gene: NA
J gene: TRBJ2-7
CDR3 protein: CASSLRYLPLDEQYF
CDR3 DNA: TGCGCCAGCAGCTTAAGGTACCTTCCGCTCGACGAGCAGTACTTC

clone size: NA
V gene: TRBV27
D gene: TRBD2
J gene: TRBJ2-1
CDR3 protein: CASTRGASGYNEQFF
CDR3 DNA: TGTGCCAGCACCCGAGGGGCTAGCGGATACAATGAGCAGTTCTTC

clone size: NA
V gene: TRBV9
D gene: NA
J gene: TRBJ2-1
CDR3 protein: CASSTQRRDEQFF
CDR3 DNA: TGTGCCAGCAGCACCCAACGACGGGATGAGCAGTTCTTC

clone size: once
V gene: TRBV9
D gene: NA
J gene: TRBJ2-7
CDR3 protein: CASSTWGEAGEQYF
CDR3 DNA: TGTGCCAGCAGCACTTGGGGGGAAGCCGGCGAGCAGTACTTC

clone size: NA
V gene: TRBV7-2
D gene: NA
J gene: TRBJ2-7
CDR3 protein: CASGYEQYF
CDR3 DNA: TGTGCCAGCGGTTACGAGCAGTACTTC

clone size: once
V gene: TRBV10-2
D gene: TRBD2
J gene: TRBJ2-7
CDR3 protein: CASSGTSGRETYEQYF
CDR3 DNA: TGCGCCAGCAGTGGGACTAGCGGGAGGGAAACCTACGAGCAGTACTTC

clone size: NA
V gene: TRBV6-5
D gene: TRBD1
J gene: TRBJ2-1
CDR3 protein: CASSQDRADEQFF
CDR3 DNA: TGTGCCAGCAGCCAGGACAGGGCGGATGAGCAGTTCTTC

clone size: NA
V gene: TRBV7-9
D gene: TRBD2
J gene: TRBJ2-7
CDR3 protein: CASRSSQREGTYEQYF
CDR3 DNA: TGTGCCAGCAGGTCTTCGCAGCGGGAGGGAACCTACGAGCAGTACTTC

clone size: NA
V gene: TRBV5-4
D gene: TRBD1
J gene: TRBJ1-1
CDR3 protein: CASSPRGTAQNTEAFF
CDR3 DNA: TGTGCCAGCAGCCCCAGGGGGACCGCCCAGAACACTGAAGCTTTCTTT

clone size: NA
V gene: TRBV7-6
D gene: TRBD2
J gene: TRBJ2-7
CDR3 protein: CASSLGGSGGEQYF
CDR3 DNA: TGTGCCAGCAGCTTAGGAGGGTCGGGGGGCGAGCAGTACTTC

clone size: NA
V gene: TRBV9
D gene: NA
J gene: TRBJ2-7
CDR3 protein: CASSMGSGLGEQYF
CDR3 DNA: TGTGCCAGCAGCATGGGATCGGGGCTTGGCGAGCAGTACTTC

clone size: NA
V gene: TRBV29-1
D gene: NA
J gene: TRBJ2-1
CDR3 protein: CSVASSSDSYNEQFF
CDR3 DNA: TGCAGCGTTGCCTCTAGCTCAGACTCCTACAATGAGCAGTTCTTC

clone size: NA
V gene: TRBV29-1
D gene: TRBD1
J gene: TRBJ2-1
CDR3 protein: CSVVTGDREVEQFF
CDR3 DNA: TGCAGCGTTGTAACAGGGGACCGGGAAGTTGAGCAGTTCTTC

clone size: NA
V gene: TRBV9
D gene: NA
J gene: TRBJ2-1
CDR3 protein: CASSGLFKGQNYNEQFF
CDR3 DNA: TGTGCCAGCAGCGGGTTATTTAAGGGGCAGAACTACAATGAGCAGTTCTTC

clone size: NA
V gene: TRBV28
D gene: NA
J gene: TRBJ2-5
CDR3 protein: CASTQGDRSTRETQYF
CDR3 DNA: TGTGCCAGCACCCAAGGGGACCGCAGTACGCGGGAGACCCAGTACTTC

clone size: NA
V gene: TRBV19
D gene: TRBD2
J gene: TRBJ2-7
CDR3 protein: CASNPSGGYEQYF
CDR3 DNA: TGTGCCAGTAACCCTAGCGGGGGCTACGAGCAGTACTTC

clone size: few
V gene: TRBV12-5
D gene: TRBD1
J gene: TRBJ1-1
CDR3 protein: CASGHRGQDTEAFF
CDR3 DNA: TGTGCTAGTGGTCACAGGGGGCAGGACACTGAAGCTTTCTTT

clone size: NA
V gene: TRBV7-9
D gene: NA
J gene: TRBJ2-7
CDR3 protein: CASSFLDRGSYEQYF
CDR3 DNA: TGTGCCAGCAGCTTTTTAGATCGCGGGTCCTACGAGCAGTACTTC

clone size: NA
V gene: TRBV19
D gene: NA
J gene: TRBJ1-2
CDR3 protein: CASSILVVGNYGYTF
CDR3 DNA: TGTGCCAGTAGTATTTTGGTTGTCGGAAACTATGGCTACACCTTC

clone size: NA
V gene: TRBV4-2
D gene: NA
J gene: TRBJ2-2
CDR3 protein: CASSAGQPNTGELFF
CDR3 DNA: TGTGCCAGCAGCGCCGGACAACCGAACACCGGGGAGCTGTTTTTT

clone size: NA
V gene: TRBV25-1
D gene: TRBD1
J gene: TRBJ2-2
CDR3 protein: CASRTGTVVGTGELFF
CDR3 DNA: TGTGCCAGCAGAACAGGGACAGTGGTAGGCACCGGGGAGCTGTTTTTT

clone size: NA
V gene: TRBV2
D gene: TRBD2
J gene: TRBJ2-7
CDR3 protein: CASKPGLAGGRVYEQYF
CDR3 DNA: TGTGCCAGCAAACCGGGACTAGCGGGAGGCAGGGTCTACGAGCAGTACTTC

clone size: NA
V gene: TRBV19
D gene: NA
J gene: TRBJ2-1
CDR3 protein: CATTPSHGSSYNEQFF
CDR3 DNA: TGTGCCACGACCCCATCCCATGGGAGCTCCTACAATGAGCAGTTCTTC

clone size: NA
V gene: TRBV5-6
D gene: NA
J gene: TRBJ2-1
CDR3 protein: CASSLDPLVDGHEQFF
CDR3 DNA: TGTGCCAGCAGCTTGGATCCCTTGGTGGACGGCCATGAGCAGTTCTTC

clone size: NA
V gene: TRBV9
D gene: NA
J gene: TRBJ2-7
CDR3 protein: CASSTNPSVLLYEQYF
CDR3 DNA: TGTGCCAGCAGCACAAACCCTAGCGTTCTCCTCTACGAGCAGTACTTC

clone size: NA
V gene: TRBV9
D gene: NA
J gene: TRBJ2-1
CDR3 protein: CASSAWESSYNEQFF
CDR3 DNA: TGTGCCAGCAGCGCTTGGGAAAGCTCCTACAATGAGCAGTTCTTC

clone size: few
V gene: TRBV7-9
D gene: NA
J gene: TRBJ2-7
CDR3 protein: CASSGTGGNYEQYF
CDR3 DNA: TGTGCCAGCAGCGGCACCGGGGGCAACTACGAGCAGTACTTC

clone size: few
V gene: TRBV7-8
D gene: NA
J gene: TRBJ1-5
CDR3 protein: CASSLVEGGSSNQPQHF
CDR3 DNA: TGTGCCAGCAGCTTAGTAGAAGGTGGGAGCAGCAATCAGCCCCAGCATTTT

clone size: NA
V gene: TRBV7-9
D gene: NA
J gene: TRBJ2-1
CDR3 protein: CASSLVNTNEQFF
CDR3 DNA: TGTGCCAGCAGCTTAGTAAATACTAATGAGCAGTTCTTC

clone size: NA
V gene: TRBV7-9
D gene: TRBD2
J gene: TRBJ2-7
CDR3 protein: CASSSGLAGGEYEQYF
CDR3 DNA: TGTGCCAGCAGCTCAGGACTAGCGGGAGGGGAATACGAGCAGTACTTC

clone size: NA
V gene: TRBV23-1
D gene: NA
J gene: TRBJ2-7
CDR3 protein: CASSQSTGVSHEQYF
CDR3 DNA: TGCGCCAGCAGTCAATCGACAGGTGTCTCCCACGAGCAGTACTTC